This T cell receptor beta chain originates from a study of T cell responses to AZD1222 COVID-19 vaccine. General study results and limits: The breadth and depth of Spike-specific TCRs increased once two AZD1222 doses had been given. CD4 TCRs linked to vaccination spanned spike, dominating at 160-218 and 743-854. The peak T cell response came first, and repertoires were sampled only after it. Donors skewed white British and female; clonal diversity was possibly underestimated.

V lost 0 bases and J lost 8; bases outside the gene matches: 11. The germline CDR1 and CDR2 sequences are MNHNY and SVGAGI (reference sequence). CDR3 length: 16 amino acids. TCRdb's copy holds only in-frame clones and misses some; the assay was immunoSEQ multiplex PCR. The table lists about 96,000 clones, 80% to 90% of them singletons, with 1.5% to 2% in the top ten. A remark on this clone: Its antigen is still unknown.

This chain links TRBV6-6 with TRBJ1-2; 8 bases are shared with TRBD1. The receptor was derived from an adult in good health. Sequenced here: peripheral blood, sampled on day 0 of AZD1222 vaccination. The CDR3, as DNA: TGTGCCAGCAGTTACTCGGGGACAGGATTGGAGAAGGGCTACACCTTC. Protein product: CASSYSGTGLEKGYTF.